This T cell receptor (beta chain) was captured by sequencing in a study of blood T cell repertoires in COVID-19. Trimming took 2 bases from V and 2 from J, leaving 18 bases between them. There are 17 residues in the CDR3. Per the germline V gene, CDR1 is LGHNA and CDR2 is YNFKEQ. Authors' methods: Nucleated cell number was recorded as an estimate derived from reference gene primer amplification. TCRdb's table, derived via immunoSEQ multiplex PCR, lists solely in-frame clones and lacks some. The V and J calls and the clone size are those of that table, but D and trimming were determined from the DNA. The repertoire holds about 72,000 clones, with roughly 90% as singletons.

V usage is TRBV4-2 and J usage is TRBJ1-2, with TRBD1 as a possible D gene (6 bases). The sample consisted of peripheral blood. The TCR was taken from a woman aged 60 to 75 with active COVID-19. This CDR3 is CASSQTSADSRNYGYTF. Written as DNA, the CDR3 is TGTGCCAGCAGCCAAACTTCAGCGGACAGCCGAAACTATGGCTACACCTTC.